This is a list of T cell receptor beta chains from one sample in a study of blood T cell repertoires in COVID-19. The method was immunoSEQ multiplex PCR; TCRdb's version includes in-frame clones alone and lacks a portion of them. The data show more than 35,000 clones, 78% seen once. The sequencing sample was made of peripheral blood. Every receptor here comes from an older man with acute or convalescent COVID-19. The CDR3 runs from the conserved cysteine through the conserved F or W. D genes are given only for firm matches. A row's size may be missing; if present it is once, few, many or a size class.

size | J | D | V | DNA | CDR3
once | TRBJ2-5 | - | TRBV5-1 | TGCGCCAGCAGCTTAGGTCGGTATCAGGACAGTAACCAAGAGACCCAGTACTTC | CASSLGRYQDSNQETQYF
- | TRBJ1-2 | - | TRBV18 | TGTGCCAGCTCACCACTGGCCGGCTACACCTTC | CASSPLAGYTF
- | TRBJ2-3 | TRBD2 | TRBV7-2 | TGTGCCAGCAGCTCCGGACTAGCGGGGGGGCGGAGTACGCAGTATTTT | CASSSGLAGGRSTQYF
- | TRBJ1-3 | - | TRBV6-1 | TGTGCCAGCAGTGAAGCGTCGGCAGGCCGAAACACCATATATTTT | CASSEASAGRNTIYF
- | TRBJ1-2 | - | TRBV6-5 | TGTGCCAGCAGTTCTAGGGGAACCTACTATGGCTACACCTTC | CASSSRGTYYGYTF
- | TRBJ1-1 | TRBD1 | TRBV6-5 | TGTGCCAGCAGCCCGACAGGGGATGAAGCTTTCTTT | CASSPTGDEAFF
- | TRBJ2-7 | TRBD1 | TRBV19 | TGTGCCAGTAGTGCACGACAGGGTCATAACGAGCAGTACTTC | CASSARQGHNEQYF
- | TRBJ2-7 | - | TRBV11-2 | TGTGCCAGCAGCTTAGTGAGAGGGGGAAGGTTGGACTTC | CASSLVRGGRLDF
medium-sized | TRBJ1-1 | - | TRBV29-1 | TGCAGCGCAGAAGGCACAGGGTACAACACTGAAGCTTTCTTT | CSAEGTGYNTEAFF
- | TRBJ2-1 | TRBD1 | TRBV7-6 | TGTGCCAGCAGCTTAACAGGGGTTGGGAATGAGCAGTTCTTC | CASSLTGVGNEQFF
- | TRBJ1-2 | - | TRBV6-5 | TGTGCCAGTCACGTCAGGGTGTTGAACTATGGCTACACCTTC | CASHVRVLNYGYTF
- | TRBJ2-5 | - | TRBV7-8 | TGTGCCAGCAGCTTCATAGAAGAGACCCAGTACTTC | CASSFIEETQYF
- | TRBJ1-1 | TRBD1 | TRBV7-2 | TGTGCCAGCAGCTTCAAAACAGGGGGCACTGAAGCTTTCTTT | CASSFKTGGTEAFF
- | TRBJ1-6 | TRBD1 | TRBV6-5 | TGTGCCAGCAGTTACTCGAAAGGGGGCGATTCACCCCTCCACTTT | CASSYSKGGDSPLHF
- | TRBJ2-1 | - | TRBV9 | TGTGCCAGCAGCGTGTTGGACAGCTACAATGAGCAGTTCTTC | CASSVLDSYNEQFF
few | TRBJ2-4 | - | TRBV15 | TGTGCCACCAGCAGGGGGAACAGGGAAAGGGTTTTAGCCAAAAACATTCAGTACTTC | CATSRGNRERVLAKNIQYF
- | TRBJ1-2 | TRBD1 | TRBV19 | TGTGCCAGTAGTGCACAGGGGGCGGGAGGCTACACCTTC | CASSAQGAGGYTF
- | TRBJ1-1 | - | TRBV29-1 | TGCAGCGTTGTCCGGCAGGGTAAGACTGAAGCTTTCTTT | CSVVRQGKTEAFF
- | TRBJ2-5 | TRBD1 | TRBV9 | TGTGCCAGCAGCGTAGACTCGGGACAGAAAGAGACCCAGTACTTC | CASSVDSGQKETQYF
- | TRBJ2-2 | TRBD2 | TRBV11-2 | TGTGCCAGCAGCTTAGTTTCGGGGAGGGATAACGGGGAGCTGTTTTTT | CASSLVSGRDNGELFF
once | TRBJ1-3 | TRBD1 | TRBV5-4 | TGTGCCAGCAGCTCAGGGACAGGCTCTGGAAACACCATATATTTT | CASSSGTGSGNTIYF
once | TRBJ1-2 | TRBD1 | TRBV3-1/TRBV3-2 | TGTGCCAGCAGTTCCGGGACAGGGCGTCGGGGGGGCTACACCTTC | CASSSGTGRRGGYTF
- | TRBJ2-7 | - | TRBV9 | TGTGCCAGCAGCGCGCACGACACGCTGACCTACGAGCAGTACTTC | CASSAHDTLTYEQYF
- | TRBJ2-7 | TRBD1 | TRBV6-6 | TGTGCCAGCAGTTACGAACGGGACAGCCGGTCCGAGCAGTACTTC | CASSYERDSRSEQYF
few | TRBJ2-7 | TRBD2 | TRBV10-3 | TGTGCCATCAGTTCCCGACTAGCGCGAGCCTCCGAGCAGTACTTC | CAISSRLARASEQYF